These T cell receptor beta chains were read from a single sample in a study of CD8 T cells in Susac syndrome. In TCRdb, the immunoSEQ multiplex PCR reads were re-called with MiXCR into one record per CDR3 protein. The table records some 170,000 distinct CDR3 sequences, just under 95% of them present only once. Sequencing was performed on CD4+ T cells from PBMCs. The receptor set was obtained from a human donor with Susac syndrome. Both conserved end residues are part of each CDR3.

J | V | CDR3
TRBJ2-7 | TRBV20-1 | CSALRGSYEQYF
TRBJ1-2 | TRBV6-1 | CASSEGQPHYGYTF
TRBJ1-5 | TRBV11-2 | CASSLDGGSNQPQHF
TRBJ1-1 | TRBV12-3/TRBV12-4 | CASSSGGRTEAFF
TRBJ1-1 | TRBV20-1 | CSADSGQTNTEAFF
TRBJ2-5 | TRBV5-1 | CASSRTPGRLAGETQYF
TRBJ2-7 | TRBV29-1 | CSVAEGPYEQYF
TRBJ2-3 | TRBV28 | CASSLQSDTQYF
TRBJ1-2 | TRBV12-3/TRBV12-4 | CASSTSRDSYGYTF
TRBJ2-3 | TRBV20-1 | CSAREPSGFHPDTQYF
TRBJ1-1 | TRBV20-1 | CSATGQGPTEAFF
TRBJ2-1 | TRBV5-1 | CASSPWKGGGLNEQFF
TRBJ1-1 | TRBV29-1 | CSVGPTGGTEAFF
TRBJ1-2 | TRBV20-1 | CSARLGGGGRGYTF
TRBJ2-2 | TRBV18 | CASSPSNTGELFF
TRBJ1-2 | TRBV28 | CASRPGGANYGYTF
TRBJ1-1 | TRBV18 | CASSRDSGGSEAFF
TRBJ1-2 | TRBV30 | CAWETEFYGYTF
TRBJ2-4 | TRBV7-9 | CACRPLRLAKNIQYF
TRBJ2-7 | TRBV2 | CATQGQGSSYEQYF
TRBJ1-1 | TRBV5-1 | CASSSTPGGVPTEAFF
TRBJ2-7 | TRBV7-2 | CASRPGTGLSYEQYF
TRBJ1-1 | TRBV7-9 | CASSDRGRNTEAFF
TRBJ1-5 | TRBV30 | CAWRYNADQPQHF
TRBJ1-1 | TRBV25-1 | CASSECGAGEAFF
TRBJ1-1 | TRBV11-2 | CASSLVAPNTEAFF
TRBJ1-2 | TRBV6-6 | CASSLPVIANYGYTF
TRBJ2-3 | TRBV20-1 | CSAGPYSKNTQYF